One sample yielded the 4 T cell receptor beta chains listed below, sequenced in a study of blood T cell repertoires in COVID-19. The assay was immunoSEQ multiplex PCR, and TCRdb's table has in-frame clones only and misses some. Here the sample spans fewer than 400,000 clones, around 82% being singletons. Sequenced material: peripheral blood. These receptors came from a man aged 30-40 years with active or convalescent COVID-19.

This chain connects TRBV15 to TRBJ1-4, with TRBD1 as a possible D gene (5 bases). The V end was cut by 5 bases, the J end by 7 bases, with 11 bases between. This CDR3 has 13 amino acids. Germline lookup yields CDR1 LNHNV and CDR2 YYDKDF (reference sequence). CDR3 DNA: TGTGCCACCAGCCAAGACAGTTTTGAAAAACTGTTTTTT. Translating it yields CATSQDSFEKLFF.

The V gene is TRBV27, the J gene TRBJ2-1; possibly TRBD2 for D (6 bases). The CDR3 is made up of 13 amino acids. Trimming removed 4 bases from V and 7 bases from J, with 11 bases in between. Germline V lookup: CDR1 MNHEY, CDR2 SMNVEV (reference sequence). The CDR3 coding sequence is TGTGCCAGCAGTTGGGACTCCGCTAATGAGCAGTTCTTC. It translates to CASSWDSANEQFF.

The chain uses TRBV30 and TRBJ2-7; maybe TRBD2 (6 bases). Germline V gene lookup returns CDR1 GTSNPN and CDR2 SVGIG (reference sequence). The germline V and J ends were trimmed by 1 base and 5 bases, with 9 bases remaining between them. CDR3 length equals 12 residues. The CDR3 loop is CAWSGGLHEQYF. The CDR3 nucleotides are TGTGCCTGGAGTGGGGGACTCCACGAGCAGTACTTC.

This chain joins TRBV9 and TRBJ2-2; no definite D call. Germline assignment: CDR1 SGDLS and CDR2 YYNGEE. With 3 bases removed from V and 5 bases from J, the gap between germline ends came to 11 bases. The CDR3 has 14 residues. In DNA form, the CDR3 reads TGTGCCAGCAGCGCCCTATTTGAAACCGGGGAGCTGTTTTTT. Protein sequence: CASSALFETGELFF. The full variable domain, with the rest looked up from reference TRBV9 and TRBJ2-2, is DSGVTQTPKHLITATGQRVTLRCSPRSGDLSVYWYQQSLDQGLQFLIQYYNGEERAKGNILERFSAQQFPDLHSELNLSSLELGDSALYFCASSALFETGELFFGEGSRLTVL.